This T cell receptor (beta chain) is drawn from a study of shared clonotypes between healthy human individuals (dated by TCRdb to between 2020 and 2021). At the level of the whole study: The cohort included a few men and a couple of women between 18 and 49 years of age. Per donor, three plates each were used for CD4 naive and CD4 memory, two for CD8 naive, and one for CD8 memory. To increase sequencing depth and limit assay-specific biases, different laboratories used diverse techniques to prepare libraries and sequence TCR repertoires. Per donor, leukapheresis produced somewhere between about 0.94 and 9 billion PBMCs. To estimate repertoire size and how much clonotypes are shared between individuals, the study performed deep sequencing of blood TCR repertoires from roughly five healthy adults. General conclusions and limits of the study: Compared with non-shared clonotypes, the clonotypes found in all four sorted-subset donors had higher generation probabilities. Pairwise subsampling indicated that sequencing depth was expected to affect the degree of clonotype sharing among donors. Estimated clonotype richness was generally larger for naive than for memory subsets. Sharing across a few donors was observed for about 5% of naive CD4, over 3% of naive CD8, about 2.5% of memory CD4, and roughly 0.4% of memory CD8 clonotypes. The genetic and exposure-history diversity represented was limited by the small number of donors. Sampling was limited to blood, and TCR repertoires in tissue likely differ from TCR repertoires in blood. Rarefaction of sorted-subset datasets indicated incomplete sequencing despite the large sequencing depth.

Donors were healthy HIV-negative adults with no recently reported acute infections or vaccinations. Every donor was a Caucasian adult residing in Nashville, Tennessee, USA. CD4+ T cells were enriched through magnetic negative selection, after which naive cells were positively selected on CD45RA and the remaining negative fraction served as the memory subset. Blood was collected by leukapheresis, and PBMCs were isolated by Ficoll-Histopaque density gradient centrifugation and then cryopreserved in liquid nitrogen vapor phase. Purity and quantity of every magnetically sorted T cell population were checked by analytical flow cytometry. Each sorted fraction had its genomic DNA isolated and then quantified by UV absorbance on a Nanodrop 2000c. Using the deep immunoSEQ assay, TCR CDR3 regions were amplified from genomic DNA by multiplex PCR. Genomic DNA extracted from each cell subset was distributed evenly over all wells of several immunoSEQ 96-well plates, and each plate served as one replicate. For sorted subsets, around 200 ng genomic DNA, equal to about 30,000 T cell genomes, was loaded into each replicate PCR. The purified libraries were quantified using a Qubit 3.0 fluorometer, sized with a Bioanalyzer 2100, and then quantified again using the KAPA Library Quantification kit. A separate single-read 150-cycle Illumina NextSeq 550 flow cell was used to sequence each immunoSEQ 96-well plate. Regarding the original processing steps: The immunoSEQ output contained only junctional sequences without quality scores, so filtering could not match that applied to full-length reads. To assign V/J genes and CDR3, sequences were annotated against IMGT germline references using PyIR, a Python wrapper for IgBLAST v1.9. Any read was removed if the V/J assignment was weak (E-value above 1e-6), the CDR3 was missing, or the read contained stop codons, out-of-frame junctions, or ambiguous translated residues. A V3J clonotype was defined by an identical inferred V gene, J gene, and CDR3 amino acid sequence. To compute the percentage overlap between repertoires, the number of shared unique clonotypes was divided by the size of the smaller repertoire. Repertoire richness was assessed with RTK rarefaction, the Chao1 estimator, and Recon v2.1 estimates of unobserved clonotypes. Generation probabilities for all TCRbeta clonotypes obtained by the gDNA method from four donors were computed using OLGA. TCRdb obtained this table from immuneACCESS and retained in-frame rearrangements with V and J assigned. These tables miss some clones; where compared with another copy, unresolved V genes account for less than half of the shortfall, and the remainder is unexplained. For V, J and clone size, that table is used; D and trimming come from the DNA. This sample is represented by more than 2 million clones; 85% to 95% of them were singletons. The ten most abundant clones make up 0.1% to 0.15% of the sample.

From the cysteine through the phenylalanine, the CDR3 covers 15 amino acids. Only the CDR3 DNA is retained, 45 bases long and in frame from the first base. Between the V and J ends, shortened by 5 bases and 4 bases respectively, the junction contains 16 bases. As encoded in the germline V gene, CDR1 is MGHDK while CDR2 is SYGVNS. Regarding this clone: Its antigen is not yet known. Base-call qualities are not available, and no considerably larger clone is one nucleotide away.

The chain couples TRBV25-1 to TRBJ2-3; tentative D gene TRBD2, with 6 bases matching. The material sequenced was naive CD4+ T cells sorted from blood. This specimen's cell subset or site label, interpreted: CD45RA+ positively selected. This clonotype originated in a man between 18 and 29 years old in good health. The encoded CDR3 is CASSPPGTGADTQYF. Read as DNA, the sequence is TGTGCCAGCAGTCCTCCCGGGACGGGGGCAGATACGCAGTATTTT.